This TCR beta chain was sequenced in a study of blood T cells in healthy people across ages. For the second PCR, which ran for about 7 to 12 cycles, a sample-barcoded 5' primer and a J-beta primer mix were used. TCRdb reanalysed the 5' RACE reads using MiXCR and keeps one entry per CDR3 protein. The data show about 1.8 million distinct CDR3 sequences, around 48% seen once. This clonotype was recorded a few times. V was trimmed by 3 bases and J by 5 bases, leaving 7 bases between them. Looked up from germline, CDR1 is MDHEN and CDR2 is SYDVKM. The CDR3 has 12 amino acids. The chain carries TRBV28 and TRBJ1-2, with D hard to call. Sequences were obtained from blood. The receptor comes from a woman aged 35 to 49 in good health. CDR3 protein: CASSFQVYGYTF. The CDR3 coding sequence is TGTGCCAGCAGTTTCCAAGTTTATGGCTACACCTTC.